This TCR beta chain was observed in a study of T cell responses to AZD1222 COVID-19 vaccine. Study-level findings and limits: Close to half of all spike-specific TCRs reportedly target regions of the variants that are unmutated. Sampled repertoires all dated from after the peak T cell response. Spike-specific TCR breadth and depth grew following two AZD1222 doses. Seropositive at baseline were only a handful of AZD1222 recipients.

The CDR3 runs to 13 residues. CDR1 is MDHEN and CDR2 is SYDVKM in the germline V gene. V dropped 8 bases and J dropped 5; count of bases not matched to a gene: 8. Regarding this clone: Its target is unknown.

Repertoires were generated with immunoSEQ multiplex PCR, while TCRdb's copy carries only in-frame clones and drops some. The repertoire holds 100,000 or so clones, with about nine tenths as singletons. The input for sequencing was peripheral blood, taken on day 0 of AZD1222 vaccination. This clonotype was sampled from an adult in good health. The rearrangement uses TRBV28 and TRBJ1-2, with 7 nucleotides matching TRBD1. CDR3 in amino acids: CASGRGRSYGYTF. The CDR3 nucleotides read TGTGCCAGCGGTAGGGGGCGTAGTTATGGCTACACCTTC.